Listed here are 14 T cell receptor beta chains from one sample, sequenced in a study of vaccination and CD4 T cells after COVID-19 (dated by TCRdb to between 2021 and 2024). This specimen's treatment or condition label, interpreted: roughly 11-day PBMC culture with coronavirus spike peptide pools or control peptides (ViraFEST assay). Libraries were prepared through PCR. The instrument given in TCRdb is Illumina iSeq 100. TCR sequencing of DNA from cultured CD4+ T cells used the Oncomine TCR Beta short-read assay at the Johns Hopkins FTIC core. In TCRdb, the public reads were trimmed at Q25 with fastp and aligned with MiXCR, with productive beta chains retained. For every CDR3 protein sequence, its rows merge into one entry that carries the most common genes and DNA. This sample is represented by 5,500 or so distinct CDR3 sequences; 71% of them were singletons. Clones ranked in the top ten supply roughly 20% of the sample.

Their specific antigens are unknown. Sequenced material: CD4+ T cells from blood, cultured in vitro. These receptors all come from a human donor who had recovered from COVID-19.

In its sample, this clonotype is medium-sized. The rearrangement joins TRBV19 to TRBJ1-3; no firm D call. V shed 7 bases and J shed 2 bases, with 0 bases lying between them. The CDR3 spans 10 residues. From germline, CDR1 is LNHDA and CDR2 SQIVND (reference sequence). The CDR3 spells CASTGNTIYF. CDR3 DNA: TGTGCCAGTACTGGAAACACCATATATTTT. The full variable domain, with the rest looked up from reference TRBV19 and TRBJ1-3, is DGGITQSPKYLFRKEGQNVTLSCEQNLNHDAMYWYRQDPGQGLRLIYYSQIVNDFQKGDIAEGYSVSREKKESFPLTVTSAQKNPTAFYLCASTGNTIYFGEGSWLTVV.

The V and J genes are TRBV2 and TRBJ1-2, with D perhaps TRBD1 (6 bases). The CDR3 has 14 residues. Trimming removed 6 bases at V and 3 bases at J, with 14 bases between. From germline, CDR1 is SNHLY and CDR2 FYNNEI. The CDR3 DNA sequence: TGTGCCAGCAGCCTACGGACAGACTACTATGGCTACACCTTC. This gives the protein CASSLRTDYYGYTF. Looking up the rest from reference TRBV2 and TRBJ1-2 gives the full variable domain: EPEVTQTPSHQVTQMGQEVILRCVPISNHLYFYWYRQILGQKVEFLVSFYNNEISEKSEIFDDQFSVERPDGSNFTLKIRSTKLEDSAMYFCASSLRTDYYGYTFGSGTRLTVV.

The J gene is TRBJ2-3, the V gene TRBV6-1; unclear D gene. Per germline, CDR1 MNHNS and CDR2 SASEGT. V was clipped by 5 bases and J by 0 bases, with 9 bases between them. This CDR3 has 14 amino acids. CDR3 region: CASSRTASTDTQYF. CDR3 in DNA: TGTGCCAGCAGTCGGACGGCTAGCACAGATACGCAGTATTTT.

V and J are TRBV20-1 and TRBJ1-3; 9 nucleotides line up with TRBD1. Germline-derived CDR1 and CDR2 are DFQATT and SNEGSKA (reference sequence). Trimming cost V 6 bases and J 2 bases; bases outside gene matches: 14. CDR3 size: 17 residues. The CDR3 DNA sequence: TGCAGTGCCGTTCCCGGGACAGGGAGGATGACTGGAAACACCATATATTTT. Translating gives CSAVPGTGRMTGNTIYF.

The sample holds one count of this clonotype. V gene TRBV11-2 combines with J gene TRBJ2-7, with TRBD2 matching 12 bases. Trimming cost V 5 bases and J 3 bases; bases outside gene matches: 5. CDR3 length equals 15 residues. Germline CDR1 reads SGHAT; CDR2 reads FQNNGV. The CDR3 sequence: CASSPSGRGLYEQYF. The CDR3 nucleotides are TGTGCCAGCAGCCCTAGCGGGAGGGGCCTCTACGAGCAGTACTTC.

This clonotype was detected only once. This chain connects TRBV20-1 to TRBJ1-2; 10 bases match TRBD1. Trimming cost V 2 bases and J 5 bases; bases outside gene matches: 5. Germline CDR1 reads DFQATT; CDR2 reads SNEGSKA (reference sequence). The CDR3 runs to 14 residues. The CDR3 sequence is CSARRGTGVYGYTF. The CDR3 nucleotides read TGCAGTGCTAGACGGGGGACAGGGGTATATGGCTACACCTTC.

In its sample, this clonotype was seen once. The chain combines TRBV6-1 with TRBJ1-6, with no clear D. The CDR3 has 15 amino acids. CDR1 is MNHNS, CDR2 SASEGT, per germline. V shed 5 bases and J shed 8 bases, with 16 bases lying between them. The CDR3 region is CASSSVGREYSPLHF. The CDR3 DNA reads TGTGCCAGCAGTAGCGTAGGGAGGGAGTATTCACCCCTCCACTTT.

The chain links TRBV20-1 to TRBJ2-3; TRBD1 matches 8 bases. Germline V CDR1 and CDR2: DFQATT, SNEGSKA (reference sequence). Unmatched junction bases numbered 11, after V lost 5 bases and J lost 1 base. The CDR3 extends over 16 amino acids. CDR3 nucleotides: TGCAGTGCTGATAGCCCCGGGACAGGAGGCACAGATACGCAGTATTTT. Its protein product is CSADSPGTGGTDTQYF.

The chain couples TRBV4-3 to TRBJ2-3; 8 bases fit TRBD1. Germline loops: CDR1 LGHNA, CDR2 YSLEER. With V trimmed by 1 base and J by 1 base, 1 base remained unmatched. The CDR3 consists of 15 residues. The CDR3 nucleotides are TGCGCCAGCAGCCAAGCGGGACAGGGCACAGATACGCAGTATTTT. Residues: CASSQAGQGTDTQYF.

The chain couples TRBV6-1 to TRBJ1-1, with D perhaps TRBD1 (5 bases). The CDR3 extends over 16 amino acids. Germline V CDR1 and CDR2: MNHNS, SASEGT. V lost 5 bases and J 2 bases, leaving 18 bases between the germline ends. The CDR3 here is CASSRAVGTVNTEAFF. The CDR3 bases are TGTGCCAGCAGTCGGGCCGTCGGGACCGTCAACACTGAAGCTTTCTTT.

The chain employs TRBV19 and TRBJ1-5, with D possibly TRBD1 on 6 matching bases. With 6 bases removed from V and 7 bases from J, the gap between germline ends came to 22 bases. Per germline, CDR1 LNHDA and CDR2 SQIVND (reference sequence). The CDR3 is made up of 16 amino acids. The chain's CDR3 is CASSRYSPGQNQPQHF. CDR3 DNA: TGTGCCAGTAGCCGATACTCCCCAGGACAGAACCAGCCCCAGCATTTT.

The chain links TRBV10-2 to TRBJ1-2; 9 nucleotides align to TRBD1. CDR1 is WSHSY, CDR2 SAAADI, per germline. The length of the CDR3 is 13 residues. V lost 2 bases, J lost 7 bases, and 2 bases stayed unmatched. This CDR3 is CASSEDRGTGYTF. Written as DNA, the CDR3 is TGCGCCAGCAGTGAGGACAGGGGGACTGGCTACACCTTC.

The chain couples TRBV14 to TRBJ1-1, with D uncertain. The CDR3 length is 15 residues. Trimming cost V 1 base and J 0 bases, with 9 bases left between them. The germline V gene encodes CDR1 SGHDN and CDR2 FVKESK. This CDR3 reads CASSQVRGMNTEAFF. The CDR3, as DNA: TGTGCCAGCAGCCAAGTCCGGGGAATGAACACTGAAGCTTTCTTT.

The V gene is TRBV6-1, the J gene TRBJ2-1; 7 positions match TRBD1. In germline, CDR1 is MNHNS, CDR2 SASEGT. J was trimmed by 12 bases and V by 7 bases; bases with no gene match: 6. The CDR3 runs to 11 residues. CDR3 in DNA: TGTGCCAGCACCACAGGGGAAGGGCAGTTCTTC. Amino acids: CASTTGEGQFF.